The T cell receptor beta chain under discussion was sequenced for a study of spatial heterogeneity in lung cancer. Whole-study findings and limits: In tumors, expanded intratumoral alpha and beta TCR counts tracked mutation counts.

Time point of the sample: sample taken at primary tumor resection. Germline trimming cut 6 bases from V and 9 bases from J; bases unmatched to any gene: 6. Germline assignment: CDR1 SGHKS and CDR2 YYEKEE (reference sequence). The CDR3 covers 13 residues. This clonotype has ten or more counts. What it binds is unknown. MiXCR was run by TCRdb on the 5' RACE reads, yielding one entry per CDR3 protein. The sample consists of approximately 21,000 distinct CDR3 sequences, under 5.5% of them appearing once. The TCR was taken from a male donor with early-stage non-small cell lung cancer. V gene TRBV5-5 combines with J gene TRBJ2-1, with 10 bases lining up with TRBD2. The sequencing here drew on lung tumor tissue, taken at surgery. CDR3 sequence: CASTSGRGGEQFF. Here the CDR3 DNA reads TGTGCCAGCACTAGCGGGAGAGGGGGTGAGCAGTTCTTC.